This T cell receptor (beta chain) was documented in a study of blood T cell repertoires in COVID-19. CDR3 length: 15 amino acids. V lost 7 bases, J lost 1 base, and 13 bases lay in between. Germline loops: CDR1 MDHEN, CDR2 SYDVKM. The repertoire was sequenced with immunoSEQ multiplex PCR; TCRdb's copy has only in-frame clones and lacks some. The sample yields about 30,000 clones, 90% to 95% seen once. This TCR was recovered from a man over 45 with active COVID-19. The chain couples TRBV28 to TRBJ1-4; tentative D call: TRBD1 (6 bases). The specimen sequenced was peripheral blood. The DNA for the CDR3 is TGTGCCAGCACTGACGGACAGCTAACTAATGAAAAACTGTTTTTT. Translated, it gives CASTDGQLTNEKLFF.